This T cell receptor (beta chain) came from a study of T-cell reconstitution after alpha-beta-depleted transplantation in children. Preparation of the TCRbeta library used unique molecular identifiers. From the PCR reads, TCRdb called clonotypes with MiXCR, one entry per CDR3 protein. This sample has over 300,000 distinct CDR3 sequences; around 10% occur once, and the top ten carry under 3%. This clonotype was detected ten times or more. Germline V gives CDR1 SGHAT, CDR2 FQDESV (reference sequence). The CDR3 has 19 amino acids. J was trimmed by 0 bases and V by 2 bases; bases with no gene match: 12. The chain combines TRBV11-1 with TRBJ2-5; 10 nucleotides match TRBD2. Sequenced here: PBMCs from the stem cell graft donor, sampled from the stem cell graft. The source is a human donor who donated a stem cell graft to a child with acute lymphoblastic leukemia. CDR3 bases: TGTGCCAGCAGCTTACTGCTGCAAGCGGGAGGGCCGAACCAAGAGACCCAGTACTTC. It is translated as CASSLLLQAGGPNQETQYF.